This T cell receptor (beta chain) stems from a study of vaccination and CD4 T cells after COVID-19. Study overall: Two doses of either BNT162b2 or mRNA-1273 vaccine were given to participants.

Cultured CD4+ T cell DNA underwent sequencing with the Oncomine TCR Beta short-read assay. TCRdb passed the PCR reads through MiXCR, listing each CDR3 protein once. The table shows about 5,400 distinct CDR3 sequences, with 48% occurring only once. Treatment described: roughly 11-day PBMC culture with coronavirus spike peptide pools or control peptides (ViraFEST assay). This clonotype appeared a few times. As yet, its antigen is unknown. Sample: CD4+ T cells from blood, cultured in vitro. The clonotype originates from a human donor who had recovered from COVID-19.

The CDR3 is CSARGRTQSGTGELFF. The CDR3 nucleotides read TGCAGTGCTAGAGGTCGGACTCAAAGTGGGACAGGGGAGCTGTTTTTT. This chain links TRBV20-1 with TRBJ2-2; possible D gene TRBD1, 6 bases. CDR1 is DFQATT, CDR2 SNEGSKA, per germline (reference sequence). This CDR3 spans 16 amino acids. Trimming left V 1 base short and J 8 bases short, with 20 bases between.